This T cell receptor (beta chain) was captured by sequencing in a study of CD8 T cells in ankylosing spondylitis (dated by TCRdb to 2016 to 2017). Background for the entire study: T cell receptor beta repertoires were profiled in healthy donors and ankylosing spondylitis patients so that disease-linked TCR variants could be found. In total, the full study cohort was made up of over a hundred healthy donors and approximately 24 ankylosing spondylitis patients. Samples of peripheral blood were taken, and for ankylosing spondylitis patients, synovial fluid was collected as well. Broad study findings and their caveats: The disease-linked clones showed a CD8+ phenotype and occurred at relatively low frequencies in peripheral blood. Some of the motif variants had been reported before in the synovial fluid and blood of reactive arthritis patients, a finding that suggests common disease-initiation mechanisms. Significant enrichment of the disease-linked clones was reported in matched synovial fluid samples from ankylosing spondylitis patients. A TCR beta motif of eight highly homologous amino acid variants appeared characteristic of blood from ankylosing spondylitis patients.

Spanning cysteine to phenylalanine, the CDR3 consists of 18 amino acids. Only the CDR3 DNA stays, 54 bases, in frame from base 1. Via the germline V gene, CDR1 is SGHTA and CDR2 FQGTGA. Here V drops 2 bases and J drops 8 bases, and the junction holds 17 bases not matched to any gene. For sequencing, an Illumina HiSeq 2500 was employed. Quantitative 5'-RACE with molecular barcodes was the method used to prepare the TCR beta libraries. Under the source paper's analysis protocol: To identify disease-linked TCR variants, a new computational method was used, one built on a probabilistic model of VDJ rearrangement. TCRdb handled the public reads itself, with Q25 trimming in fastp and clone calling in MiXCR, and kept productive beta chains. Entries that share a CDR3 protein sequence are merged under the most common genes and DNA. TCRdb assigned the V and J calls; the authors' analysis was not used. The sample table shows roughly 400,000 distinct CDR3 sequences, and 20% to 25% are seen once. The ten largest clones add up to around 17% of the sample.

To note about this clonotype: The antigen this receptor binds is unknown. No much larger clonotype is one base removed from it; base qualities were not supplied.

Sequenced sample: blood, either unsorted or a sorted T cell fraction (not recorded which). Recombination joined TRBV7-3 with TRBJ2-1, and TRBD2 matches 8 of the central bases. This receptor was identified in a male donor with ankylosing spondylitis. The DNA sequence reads TGTGCCAGCAGCTTACAAGCGGGAGAGATCAAGGGGCTCGATGAGCAGTTCTTC. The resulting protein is CASSLQAGEIKGLDEQFF.